This T cell receptor (beta chain) stems from a study of T-cell memory formation after mild COVID-19. Study outcomes and limitations: Mainly in CM and EM were contracting CD4+ clones; CD8+ were in EMRA. Within pre-infection memory, some responding clones were found, suggesting cross-reactive memory joined. Second-wave clones reaching peak frequency on day 37 lacked confirmed SARS-CoV-2 specificity.

TCRdb fed the 5' RACE reads into MiXCR, producing one record per CDR3 protein. Of about 430,000 distinct CDR3 sequences in the sample, 20% to 30% were seen once. This clonotype was counted only a few times. Its antigen remains unknown. This sequence originates from an adult woman who had mild COVID-19 (a few samples of this study predate the infection). Cell type and time point are not known. Sequenced sample: PBMCs or a T cell subset sorted from them (not recorded which).

CDR3 sequence (DNA): TGCAGCGTCGTAGCGGGAGCGAACACCGGGGAGCTGTTTTTT. It encodes CSVVAGANTGELFF. The V gene is TRBV29-1, the J gene TRBJ2-2; TRBD2 matches at 9 bases. The J segment lost 0 bases and the V segment lost 6 bases, leaving 2 bases of the junction unmatched. CDR1 SQVTM and CDR2 ANQGSEA come from the germline V gene. The CDR3 length is 14 residues.